Here is one T cell receptor (beta chain) with its context. Its specificity is not known. These data belong to a study of cytomegalovirus exposure and HLA in healthy donors. Study background: There were about 85 million unique TCRs (from HLA-typed donors) in an early data release.

The PCR contained 60 Vbeta and 13 Jbeta primers. In the authors' methods: Later analysis identified tens of millions of unique TCR beta chains, 10 million to 12 million shared. Sequencing was performed with immunoSEQ multiplex PCR; in TCRdb, only in-frame clones are kept and a portion is missing. That table supplies the V and J calls and clone size; D and trimming were determined from the DNA. The sample contains fewer than 200,000 clones, 70% to 80% of which appear only once. Findings of the study overall: Three of the chains that were CMV-associated were confirmed in vitro to be specific for CMV antigens.

Germline V gene lookup returns CDR1 SGHTA and CDR2 FQGTGA. This CDR3 comprises 15 residues. With 5 bases removed from V and 7 bases from J, the gap between germline ends came to 18 bases. V usage is TRBV7-3 and J usage is TRBJ2-1; D may be TRBD1 (6 bases). Sequenced material: PBMCs. The source of this sequence is a man aged 25 to 45 in good health and CMV-seropositive. This CDR3 reads CASSPTGYPMNEQFF. CDR3 DNA sequence: TGTGCCAGCAGCCCCACAGGGTACCCTATGAATGAGCAGTTCTTC.